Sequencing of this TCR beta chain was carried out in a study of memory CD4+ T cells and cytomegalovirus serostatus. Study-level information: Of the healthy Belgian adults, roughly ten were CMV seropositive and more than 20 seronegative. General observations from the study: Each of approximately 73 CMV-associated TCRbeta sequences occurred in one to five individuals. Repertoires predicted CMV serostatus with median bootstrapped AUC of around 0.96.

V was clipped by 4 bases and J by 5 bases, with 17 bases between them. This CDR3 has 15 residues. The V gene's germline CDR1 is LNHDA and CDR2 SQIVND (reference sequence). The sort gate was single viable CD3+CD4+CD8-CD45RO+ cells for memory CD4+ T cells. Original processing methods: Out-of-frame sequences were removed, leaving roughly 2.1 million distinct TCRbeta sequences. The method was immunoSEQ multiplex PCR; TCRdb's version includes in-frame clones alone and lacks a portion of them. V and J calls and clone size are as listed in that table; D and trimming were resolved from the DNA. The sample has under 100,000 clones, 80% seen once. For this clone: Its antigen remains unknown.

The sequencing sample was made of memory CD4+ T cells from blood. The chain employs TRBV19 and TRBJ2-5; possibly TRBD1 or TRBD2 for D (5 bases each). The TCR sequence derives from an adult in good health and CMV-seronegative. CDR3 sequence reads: CASSSPRLGVETQYF. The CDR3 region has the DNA TGTGCCAGTAGTAGCCCACGATTGGGGGTGGAGACCCAGTACTTC.